This T cell receptor (beta chain) was sequenced for a study of post-analysis software for immune sequencing data. About the research overall: Recorded disease courses covered relapsing-remitting, secondary progressive and progressive-relapsing multiple sclerosis. Some patients had no subtype annotation. Overall study findings and caveats: Samples made in the same batch grouped tightly together by F measure. A few TRBV segments (TRBV5-6, TRBV5-1 and TRBV20-1 among them) occurred more frequently in patients than in controls. Multiple sclerosis patients showed significantly lower normalized Chao1 diversity than controls did.

This clonotype was seen only once. Its matching antigen is unknown. This CDR3 contains 15 residues. Germline-derived CDR1 and CDR2 are SNHLY and FYNNEI. The V and J ends lost 5 bases and 5 bases, in that order; junction bases with no gene match: 6. cDNA libraries of TCR beta carried unique molecular identifiers. There were about 0.85 to 11 million T cells, and approximately 480,000 cDNA molecules came from them. TCRdb redid the calling of the PCR reads with MiXCR, one entry per CDR3 protein. This sample has over 700,000 distinct CDR3 sequences, with roughly 29% found just once. The sequencing sample was made of blood. This sequence was found in a girl aged 5 to 17 with multiple sclerosis. The rearrangement joins TRBV2 to TRBJ2-1; 10 bases are a match to TRBD1. CDR3 protein: CASSLGTGVHNEQFF. DNA for the CDR3: TGTGCCAGCAGTCTGGGGACAGGGGTCCACAATGAGCAGTTCTTC.